This T cell receptor beta chain was profiled in a study of T cells in Graves' hyperthyroidism and ophthalmopathy. Criteria for exclusion of patients were uncontrolled infection, other autoimmune disease, pregnancy or lactation. Details on this clonotype: What it binds is unknown.

Broader study findings: Researchers found most expanded thyroid clonotypes above 0.001 in blood as well.

Authors of the study amplified TCR beta CDR3 regions from RNA transcripts. HTBI primers were the set used in a first-round RT-PCR of the TCR CDR3. MiXCR was run by TCRdb on the multiplex PCR reads, yielding one entry per CDR3 protein. This sample has approximately 560,000 distinct CDR3 sequences, with 15% to 17% found just once. From germline, CDR1 is LGHNA and CDR2 YSLEER. V dropped 2 bases and J dropped 7; count of bases not matched to a gene: 16. CDR3 length equals 17 residues. The chain links TRBV4-3 to TRBJ1-1; 7 nucleotides align to TRBD1. The clonotype originates from a woman in her twenties or thirties with Graves' hyperthyroidism. The sequencing sample was made of blood. DNA of the CDR3: TGCGCCAGCAGCCAATTTCTCTCTGCGACAGGGACGGGTGAAGCTTTCTTT. Its protein product is CASSQFLSATGTGEAFF.